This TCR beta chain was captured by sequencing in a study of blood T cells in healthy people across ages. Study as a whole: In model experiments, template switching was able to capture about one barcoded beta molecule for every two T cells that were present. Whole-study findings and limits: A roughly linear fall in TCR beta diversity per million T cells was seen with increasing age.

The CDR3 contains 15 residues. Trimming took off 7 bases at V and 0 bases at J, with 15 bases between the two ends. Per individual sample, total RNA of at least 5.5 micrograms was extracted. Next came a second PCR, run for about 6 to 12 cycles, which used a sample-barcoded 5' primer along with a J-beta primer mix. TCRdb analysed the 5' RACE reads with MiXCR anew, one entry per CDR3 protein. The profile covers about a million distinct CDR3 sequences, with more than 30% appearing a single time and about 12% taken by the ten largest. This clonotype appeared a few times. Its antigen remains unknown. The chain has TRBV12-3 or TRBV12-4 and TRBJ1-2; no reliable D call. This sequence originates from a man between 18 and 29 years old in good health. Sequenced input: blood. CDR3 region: CASTVRLVTNYGYTF. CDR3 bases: TGTGCCAGCACGGTCCGCCTCGTCACTAACTATGGCTACACCTTC.